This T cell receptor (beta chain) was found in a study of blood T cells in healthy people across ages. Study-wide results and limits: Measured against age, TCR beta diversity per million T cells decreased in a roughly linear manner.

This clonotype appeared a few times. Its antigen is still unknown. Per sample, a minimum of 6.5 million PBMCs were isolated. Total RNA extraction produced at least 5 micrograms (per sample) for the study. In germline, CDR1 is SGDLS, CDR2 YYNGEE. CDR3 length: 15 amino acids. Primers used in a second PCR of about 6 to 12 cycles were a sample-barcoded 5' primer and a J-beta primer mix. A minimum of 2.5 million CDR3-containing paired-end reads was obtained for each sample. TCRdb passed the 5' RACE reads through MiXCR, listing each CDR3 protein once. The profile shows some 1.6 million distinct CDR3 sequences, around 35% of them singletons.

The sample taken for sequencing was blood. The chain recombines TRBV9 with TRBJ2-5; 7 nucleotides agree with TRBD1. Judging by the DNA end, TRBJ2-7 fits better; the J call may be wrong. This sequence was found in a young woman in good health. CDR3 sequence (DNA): TGTGCCAGCAGCGTAGGTGAAGGGGGCCCCTACGAGCAGTACTTC. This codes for CASSVGEGGPYEQYF.